Below are 26 T cell receptor beta chains sequenced from a single sample in a study of T-cell reconstitution after alpha-beta-depleted transplantation in children. TCRbeta library preparation incorporated unique molecular identifiers. Using its own MiXCR run on the PCR reads, TCRdb lists one record per CDR3 protein. The data contain hundreds of thousands of distinct CDR3 sequences, about an eighth of them singletons. The sequencing here drew on PBMCs, taken before TCRalphabeta/CD19-depleted stem cell transplant. These receptors were obtained from a girl aged 2 to 10 with congenital amegakaryocytic thrombocytopenia, due to receive a stem cell transplant.

CDR3 sequence reads: CASSPEPQLMNTEAFF. The CDR3 DNA sequence: TGCGCCAGCAGCCCAGAGCCGCAACTTATGAACACTGAAGCTTTCTTT. The V gene is TRBV4-1, the J gene TRBJ1-1; D is unresolved. Per the germline V gene, CDR1 is MGHRA and CDR2 is YSYEKL. This CDR3 contains 16 residues. Trimming cost V 4 bases and J 0 bases, with 15 bases left between them.

At least ten counts were recorded for this clonotype. V is TRBV12-3 or TRBV12-4 and J is TRBJ2-1; possibly TRBD2 for D (6 bases). The CDR3 spans 13 residues. Trimming took off 5 bases at V and 6 bases at J, with 11 bases between the two ends. The CDR3 region has the DNA TGTGCCAGCAGTCCCGGGACTGTCAATGAGCAGTTCTTC. Protein sequence: CASSPGTVNEQFF.

This clonotype was detected only a few times. The V and J genes are TRBV7-9 and TRBJ2-1; TRBD2 aligns across 12 bases. Per germline, CDR1 SEHNR and CDR2 FQNEAQ (reference sequence). V was pared by 5 bases and J by 1 base, with 18 bases of the junction left unmatched. The CDR3 consists of 21 residues. The CDR3 DNA reads TGTGCCAGCAGCCGCAAGTTCCTAGCGGGAGGGCACCGGGGGTCCTACAATGAGCAGTTCTTC. Translation gives CASSRKFLAGGHRGSYNEQFF. Full variable domain (remainder filled in from reference TRBV7-9 and TRBJ2-1): DTGVSQNPRHKITKRGQNVTFRCDPISEHNRLYWYRQTLGQGPEFLTYFQNEAQLEKSRLLSDRFSAERPKGSFSTLEIQRTEQGDSAMYLCASSRKFLAGGHRGSYNEQFFGPGTRLTVL.

The table lists this clonotype with many counts. The rearrangement links TRBV21-1 to TRBJ1-1; TRBD1, the table's D call, lacks a check against the DNA. TRBV21-1 is given as a pseudogene. This CDR3 region has 14 residues. The CDR3, as DNA: TGTGCCAGCAGCAAAGAAGAAGGGGACACTGAAGCTTTCTTT. Translated, it gives CASSKEEGDTEAFF.

The chain joins TRBV7-9 to TRBJ2-4; 13 bases match TRBD2. CDR1 is SEHNR and CDR2 is FQNEAQ in the germline V gene (reference sequence). The junction had 3 bases not matched to a gene; V was cut back by 4 bases and J by 0 bases. The CDR3 is 17 residues long. Written as DNA, the CDR3 is TGTGCCAGCAGCTCACTAGCGGGAGGGATAGCCAAAAACATTCAGTACTTC. Translating gives CASSSLAGGIAKNIQYF. The full variable domain, completed using reference TRBV7-9 and TRBJ2-4, is DTGVSQNPRHKITKRGQNVTFRCDPISEHNRLYWYRQTLGQGPEFLTYFQNEAQLEKSRLLSDRFSAERPKGSFSTLEIQRTEQGDSAMYLCASSSLAGGIAKNIQYFGAGTRLSVL.

The rearrangement joins TRBV20-1 to TRBJ1-5, with D uncertain. The germline V gene has CDR1 DFQATT and CDR2 SNEGSKA (reference sequence). This CDR3 spans 14 amino acids. Deletions cut 1 base from V and 4 bases from J, with 11 bases between. Here the CDR3 reads CSARGQRRNQPQHF. CDR3 bases: TGCAGTGCTAGAGGGCAAAGGCGTAATCAGCCCCAGCATTTT.

This clonotype was counted between two and nine times. This chain joins TRBV5-1 and TRBJ1-4, with D possibly being TRBD1 (6 bases). Trimming cost V 4 bases and J 0 bases, with 13 bases left between them. Germline values: CDR1 SGHRS, CDR2 YFSETQ. The CDR3 has 16 amino acids. The CDR3 loop reads CASSVRQAATNEKLFF. In DNA form, the CDR3 reads TGCGCCAGCAGCGTGAGACAGGCTGCAACTAATGAAAAACTGTTTTTT.

This clonotype turned up a few times. The V gene is TRBV28, the J gene TRBJ2-1, with a weak D call TRBD2 (6 bases). The CDR3 extends over 15 amino acids. CDR1 and CDR2 (germline): MDHEN, SYDVKM. V gave up 2 bases and J gave up 4 bases, with 12 bases separating them. The CDR3 DNA sequence: TGTGCCAGCAGTTTAGGCGGGACGCGGTACAATGAGCAGTTCTTC. Its protein product is CASSLGGTRYNEQFF.

This clonotype has ten or more counts. The V call is TRBV9, the J call TRBJ2-5; D is undetermined. The CDR3 spans 14 residues. V lost 8 bases and J 4 bases, leaving 18 bases between the germline ends. Looked up from germline, CDR1 is SGDLS and CDR2 is YYNGEE. The CDR3 region is CASSVGPKRETQYF. The CDR3 DNA reads TGTGCCAGTTCTGTAGGGCCGAAGAGAGAGACCCAGTACTTC.

This clonotype was seen ten or more times. The DNA of the CDR3 is TGCGCCAGCAGCCGGGGACAGGGGGAAGAGACCCAGTACTTC. It codes for CASSRGQGEETQYF. The chain joins TRBV5-1 to TRBJ2-5, with 11 bases that match TRBD1. V lost 4 bases, J lost 3 bases, and 2 bases stayed unmatched. The CDR3 totals 14 residues. The germline V gene encodes CDR1 SGHRS and CDR2 YFSETQ.

This clonotype was seen more than once but under ten times. The junction and the germline gene differ at one end; a read error may be behind it. The J gene is TRBJ2-5, the V gene TRBV5-1; 7 bases align to TRBD1. The CDR3 sequence is 15 residues long. CDR1 SGHRS and CDR2 YFSETQ come from the germline V gene. The CDR3 sequence: CASSQSDRDQDTQYF. As DNA, the CDR3 is TGCGCCAGCAGCCAGAGTGACAGGGACCAAGACACCCAGTACTTC.

In this sample, this clonotype turned up many times. V and J are TRBV4-2 and TRBJ1-2; possibly TRBD1 for D (5 bases). Germline V gene lookup returns CDR1 LGHNA and CDR2 YNFKEQ. CDR3 length: 14 residues. The ends were cut back, 0 bases at V and 6 bases at J, with 11 bases in the middle. In nucleotides, the CDR3 is TGTGCCAGCAGCCAAGACCGACAGCCGAATGGCTACACCTTC. Amino acids: CASSQDRQPNGYTF.

The table lists this clonotype with many counts. This chain connects TRBV27 to TRBJ1-5, with D tentatively TRBD1 (6 bases). From germline, CDR1 is MNHEY and CDR2 SMNVEV (reference sequence). CDR3 length: 13 residues. CDR3 sequence: CASGHPRNQPQHF. CDR3 nucleotides: TGTGCTTCGGGACACCCTCGCAATCAGCCCCAGCATTTT.

To note about this clonotype: Just one base apart from a much larger clone, this may be a read error. This chain links TRBV5-1 with TRBJ2-7, with 8 nucleotides matching TRBD1. The CDR3 consists of 13 residues. The germline V gene encodes CDR1 SGHRS and CDR2 YFSETQ. The CDR3 DNA is TGCGCCAGCAGCGCGGACAGGGTCTACGAGCAGCACTTC. It is translated as CASSADRVYEQHF.

The genes are TRBV5-1 and TRBJ2-6; no firm D call. The CDR3 is made up of 16 amino acids. The germline V and J ends were trimmed by 4 bases and 0 bases, with 11 bases remaining between them. Looked up from germline, CDR1 is SGHRS and CDR2 is YFSETQ. The CDR3 loop is CASSKRLISGANVLTF. The DNA of the CDR3 is TGCGCCAGCAGCAAAAGACTCATCTCTGGGGCCAACGTCCTGACTTTC.

This clonotype has a count of ten or more. This chain connects TRBV7-9 to TRBJ2-1, with D perhaps TRBD2 (6 bases). Trimming took 5 bases from V and 1 from J, leaving 9 bases between them. In germline, CDR1 is SEHNR, CDR2 FQNEAQ (reference sequence). The CDR3 is made up of 14 amino acids. The CDR3 region has the DNA TGTGCCAGCAGCCCTAGCGCTTCCTACAATGAGCAGTTCTTC. Protein product: CASSPSASYNEQFF.

In its sample, this clonotype was seen many times. The junction shows a germline mismatch at one end, possibly a read error. The rearrangement links TRBV13 to TRBJ2-7; D not resolved. The CDR3 has 12 residues. Per germline, CDR1 PRHDT and CDR2 FYEKMQ (reference sequence). The CDR3 sequence is CASSFPSDEQYF. The CDR3 DNA follows: TGTGCCAGCAGCTTCCCCTCCGACGAGCAGTACTTC.

This clonotype has ten or more counts. The chain carries TRBV12-3 or TRBV12-4 and TRBJ2-3; D perhaps matches TRBD1 (6 bases). V was trimmed by 6 bases and J by 4 bases, leaving 17 bases between them. This CDR3 contains 15 residues. CDR3 sequence: CASSSDSIKADTQYF. CDR3 DNA: TGTGCCAGCAGCTCGGACAGTATTAAAGCAGATACGCAGTATTTT.

The sample holds a few counts of this clonotype. This chain connects TRBV7-2 to TRBJ2-2, with TRBD1 matching 8 bases. The CDR3 is 15 residues long. The V and J ends lost 3 bases and 6 bases, in that order; junction bases with no gene match: 6. Germline V gives CDR1 SGHTA, CDR2 FQGNSA. The CDR3 coding sequence is TGTGCCAGCAGCTTTAGGGGACAGGCGGCCGGGGAGCTGTTTTTT. Translation gives CASSFRGQAAGELFF.

The chain is built from TRBV29-1 and TRBJ1-2; tentatively, D is TRBD1 (5 bases). The CDR3 is 11 residues long. V dropped 4 bases and J dropped 6 bases, with 9 bases sitting between them. Germline lookup yields CDR1 SQVTM and CDR2 ANQGSEA. CDR3 in DNA: TGCAGCGTTGGACAGACGGATGGCTACACCTTC. Its translation is CSVGQTDGYTF.

The rearrangement uses TRBV28 and TRBJ2-7, with D uncertain. Trimming removed 1 base at V and 7 bases at J, with 5 bases between. The germline V gene encodes CDR1 MDHEN and CDR2 SYDVKM. This CDR3 region has 11 residues. CDR3 bases: TGTGCCAGCAGTTTATTCGGGGAGCAGTACTTC. Translating gives CASSLFGEQYF.

This clonotype was observed at least ten times. Germline is not matched at one junction end, which may reflect a read error. CDR3 DNA sequence: TGTGCCAGCAGTAGCCCCACAGGTTTGAGGTTC. Protein product: CASSSPTGLRF. The chain uses TRBV25-1 and TRBJ2-1, with a weak D call TRBD1 (5 bases). CDR3 length: 11 amino acids. The germline CDR1 and CDR2 sequences are MGHDK and SYGVNS.

This clonotype has ten or more counts. This chain links TRBV5-8 with TRBJ2-7, with D tentatively TRBD1 (5 bases). CDR1 is SGHTS and CDR2 is YDEGEE in the germline V gene. Trimming stripped 2 bases from V and 2 bases from J, with 8 bases between. The CDR3 is 13 amino acids. This CDR3 reads CASSLQVPYEQYF. CDR3 nucleotides: TGTGCCAGCAGCTTACAGGTTCCCTACGAGCAGTACTTC.

This clonotype has at least ten counts. The J gene is TRBJ2-5, the V gene TRBV6-2 or TRBV6-3, with D perhaps TRBD2 (6 bases). This CDR3 has 17 amino acids. V shed 5 bases and J shed 0 bases, with 19 bases lying between them. Germline V lookup: CDR1 MNHEY, CDR2 SVGEGT. CDR3 DNA: TGTGCCAGCAGTCTACTGGTAGCGGTTAAGTACCAAGAGACCCAGTACTTC. Its protein is CASSLLVAVKYQETQYF.

This clonotype was counted a single time. The rearrangement joins TRBV20-1 to TRBJ1-2; 9 positions match TRBD1. Germline V CDR1 and CDR2: DFQATT, SNEGSKA (reference sequence). The CDR3 runs 15 residues. The V segment lost 3 bases and the J segment 8 bases; nucleotides outside the gene matches: 13. CDR3 sequence reads: CSARVYTGQGIGYTF. The DNA of the CDR3 is TGCAGTGCTAGGGTATACACAGGACAGGGGATCGGCTACACCTTC.

This clonotype occurred a few times. The chain couples TRBV5-1 to TRBJ2-5, with D unresolved. Trimming pared 0 bases from V and 0 bases from J, leaving 18 bases between. The CDR3 totals 18 residues. The germline V gene has CDR1 SGHRS and CDR2 YFSETQ. CDR3 region: CASSLDLQVLADQETQYF. As DNA, the CDR3 is TGCGCCAGCAGCTTGGATCTTCAGGTCTTGGCGGACCAAGAGACCCAGTACTTC.